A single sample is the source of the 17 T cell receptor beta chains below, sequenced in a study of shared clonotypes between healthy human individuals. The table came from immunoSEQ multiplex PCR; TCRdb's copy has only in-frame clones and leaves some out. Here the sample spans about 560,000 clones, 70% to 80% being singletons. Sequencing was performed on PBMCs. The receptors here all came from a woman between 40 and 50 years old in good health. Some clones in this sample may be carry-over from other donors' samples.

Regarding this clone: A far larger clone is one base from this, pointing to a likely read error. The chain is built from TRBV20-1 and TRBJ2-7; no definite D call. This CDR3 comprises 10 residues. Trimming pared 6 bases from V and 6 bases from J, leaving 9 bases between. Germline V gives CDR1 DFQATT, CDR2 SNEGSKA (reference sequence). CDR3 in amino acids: CSALGCEQYF. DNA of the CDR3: TGCAGTGCCTTAGGGTGCGAGCAGTACTTC.

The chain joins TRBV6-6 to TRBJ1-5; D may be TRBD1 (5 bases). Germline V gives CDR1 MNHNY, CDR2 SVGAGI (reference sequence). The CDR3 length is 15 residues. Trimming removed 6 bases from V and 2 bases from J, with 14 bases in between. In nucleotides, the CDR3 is TGTGCCAGCAGCGCCCGCGGAGGGGGCAATCAGCCCCAGCATTTT. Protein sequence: CASSARGGGNQPQHF.

The CDR3 is CASRHRGFGVRNTEAFF. Written as DNA, the CDR3 is TGTGCCAGCAGGCACAGGGGATTCGGTGTCCGGAACACTGAAGCTTTCTTT. The rearrangement joins TRBV28 to TRBJ1-1; TRBD1 matches at 7 bases. The trim removed 6 bases at V and 1 base at J, leaving 14 bases unmatched. The CDR3 runs to 17 residues. The V gene's germline CDR1 is MDHEN and CDR2 SYDVKM.

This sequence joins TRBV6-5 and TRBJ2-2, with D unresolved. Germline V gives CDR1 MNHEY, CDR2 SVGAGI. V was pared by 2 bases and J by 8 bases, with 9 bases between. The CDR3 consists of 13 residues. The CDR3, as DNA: TGTGCCAGCAGTTACCGCCAAGGGGGGGAGCTGTTTTTT. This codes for CASSYRQGGELFF.

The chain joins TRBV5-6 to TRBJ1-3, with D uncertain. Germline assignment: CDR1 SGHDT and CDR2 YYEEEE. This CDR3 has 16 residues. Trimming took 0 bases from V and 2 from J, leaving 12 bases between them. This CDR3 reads CASSLAAQVTGNTIYF. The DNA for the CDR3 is TGTGCCAGCAGCTTGGCCGCCCAGGTCACTGGAAACACCATATATTTT.

CDR3 in amino acids: CASSARGGGAGDKTYEQYF. CDR3 bases: TGTGCCAGCAGCGCCCGCGGCGGGGGCGCAGGGGACAAGACCTACGAGCAGTACTTC. The chain combines TRBV11-3 with TRBJ2-7; perhaps TRBD2 as D (7 bases). This CDR3 is built from 19 residues. Trimming shortened V by 5 bases and J by 2 bases, and 28 bases separated the two germline ends. CDR1 and CDR2 from the germline V gene are SGHNT and YENEEA.

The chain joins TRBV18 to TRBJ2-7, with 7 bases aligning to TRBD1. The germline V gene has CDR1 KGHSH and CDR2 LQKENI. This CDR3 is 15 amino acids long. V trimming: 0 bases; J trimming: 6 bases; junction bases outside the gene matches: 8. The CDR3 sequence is CASSPPGTAFREQYF. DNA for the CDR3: TGTGCCAGCTCACCACCCGGGACAGCCTTCCGCGAGCAGTACTTC.

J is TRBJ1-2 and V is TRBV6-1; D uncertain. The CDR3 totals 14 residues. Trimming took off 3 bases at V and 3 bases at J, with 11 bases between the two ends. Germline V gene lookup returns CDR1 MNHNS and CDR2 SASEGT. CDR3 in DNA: TGTGCCAGCAGTGAGGGCTCTTCGTACTATGGCTACACCTTC. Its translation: CASSEGSSYYGYTF.

In nucleotides, the CDR3 is TGTGCCAGCAGCTTAGAAACTAGCGGGTTTGAGACCCAGTACTTC. It codes for CASSLETSGFETQYF. The chain recombines TRBV11-2 with TRBJ2-5; 9 nucleotides line up with TRBD2. The J segment lost 5 bases and the V segment lost 0 bases, leaving 4 bases of the junction unmatched. Per germline, CDR1 SGHAT and CDR2 FQNNGV. The CDR3 extends over 15 amino acids.

CDR3 nucleotides: TGTGCCAGCAGTGTACAGGGGTCTCGAATAATGATTCGGCATGGCTACACCTTC. Translated: CASSVQGSRIMIRHGYTF. V is TRBV28 and J is TRBJ1-2; 7 nucleotides agree with TRBD1. CDR1 is MDHEN and CDR2 is SYDVKM in the germline V gene. CDR3 length: 18 residues. After removal of 5 bases from V and 6 bases from J, the junction contained 21 bases not matched to a gene.

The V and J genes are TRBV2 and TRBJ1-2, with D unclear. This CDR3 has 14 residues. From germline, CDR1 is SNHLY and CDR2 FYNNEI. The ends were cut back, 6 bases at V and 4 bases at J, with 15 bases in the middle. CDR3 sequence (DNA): TGTGCCAGCAGCGCCTTGTTGTTAGGCTATGGCTACACCTTC. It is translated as CASSALLLGYGYTF.

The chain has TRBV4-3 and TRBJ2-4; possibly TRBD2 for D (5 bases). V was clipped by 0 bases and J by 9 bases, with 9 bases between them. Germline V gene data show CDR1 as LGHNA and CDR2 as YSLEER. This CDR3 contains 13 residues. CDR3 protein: CASSQDPGSIQYF. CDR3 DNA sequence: TGCGCCAGCAGCCAAGATCCGGGGAGCATTCAGTACTTC.

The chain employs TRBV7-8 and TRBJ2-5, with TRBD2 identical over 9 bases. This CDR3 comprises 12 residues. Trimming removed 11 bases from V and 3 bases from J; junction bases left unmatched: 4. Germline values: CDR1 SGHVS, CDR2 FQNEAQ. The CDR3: CAVRTSEETQYF. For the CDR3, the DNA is TGTGCCGTTAGGACTAGCGAAGAGACCCAGTACTTC.

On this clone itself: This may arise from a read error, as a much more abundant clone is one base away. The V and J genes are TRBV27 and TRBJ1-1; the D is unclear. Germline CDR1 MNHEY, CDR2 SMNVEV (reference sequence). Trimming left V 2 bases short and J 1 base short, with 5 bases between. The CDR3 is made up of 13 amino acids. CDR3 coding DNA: TGTGCCAGCAGTTTACCGAGGAACACTGAAGCTTTCTTT. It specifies CASSLPRNTEAFF.

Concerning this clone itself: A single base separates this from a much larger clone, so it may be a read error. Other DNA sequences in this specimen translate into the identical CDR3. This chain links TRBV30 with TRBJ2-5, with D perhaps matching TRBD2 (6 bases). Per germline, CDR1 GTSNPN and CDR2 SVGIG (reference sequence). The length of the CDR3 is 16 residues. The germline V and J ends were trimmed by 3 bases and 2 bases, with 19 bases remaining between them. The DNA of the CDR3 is TGTGCCTGGAGGGCCCGTGGGGCGGGACTGCAAGAGACCCAGTACTTC. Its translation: CAWRARGAGLQETQYF.

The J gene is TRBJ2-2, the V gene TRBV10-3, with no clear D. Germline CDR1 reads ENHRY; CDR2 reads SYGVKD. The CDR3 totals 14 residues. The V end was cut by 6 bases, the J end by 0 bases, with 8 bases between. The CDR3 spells CAISQIANTGELFF. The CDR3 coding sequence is TGTGCCATCAGCCAGATCGCGAACACCGGGGAGCTGTTTTTT.

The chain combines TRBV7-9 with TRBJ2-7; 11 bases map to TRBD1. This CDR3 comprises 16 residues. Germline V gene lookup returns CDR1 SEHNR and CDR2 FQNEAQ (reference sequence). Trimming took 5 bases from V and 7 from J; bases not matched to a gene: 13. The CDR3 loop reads CASSRLGQGARWEQYF. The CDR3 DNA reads TGTGCCAGCAGCCGACTCGGACAGGGGGCCAGGTGGGAGCAGTACTTC.